The rows below give T cell receptor beta chains drawn from one sample of a study of T cells in Graves' hyperthyroidism and ophthalmopathy. MiXCR, applied by TCRdb to the multiplex PCR reads, yields one record per CDR3 protein. The sample comprises 690,000 or so distinct CDR3 sequences, roughly a sixth of which are singletons, and approximately 16% rests with the top ten. The sample was blood. All receptors derive from a woman between 50 and 59 years old with Graves' hyperthyroidism that later progressed to Graves' ophthalmopathy. Both conserved end residues are part of each CDR3. D genes are given only for firm matches. The listing skips clone size in some rows; elsewhere it reads once, few, many or a size class.

J gene	V gene	D gene	clone size	CDR3 protein	CDR3 DNA
TRBJ2-7	TRBV20-1	.	many	CSASGPGEQYF	TGCAGTGCATCCGGGCCAGGGGAGCAGTACTTC
TRBJ2-3	TRBV5-4	TRBD1	many	CASSLGGTGPDTQYF	TGTGCCAGCAGCTTGGGCGGGACAGGCCCAGATACGCAGTATTTT
TRBJ1-1	TRBV12-3/TRBV12-4	TRBD1	many	CASSRSGTGRTFF	TGTGCCAGCAGTCGTTCCGGGACAGGGAGGACTTTCTTT
TRBJ1-2	TRBV6-1	TRBD1	many	CASSPTGENYGYTF	TGTGCCAGCAGCCCCACAGGGGAAAACTATGGCTACACCTTC
TRBJ1-4	TRBV19	TRBD1	.	CASSTQGRGGEKLFF	TGTGCCAGTAGTACCCAGGGGCGAGGGGGCGAAAAACTGTTTTTT
TRBJ2-4	TRBV12-3/TRBV12-4	TRBD1	.	CASREGATKNIQYF	TGTGCCAGCAGAGAGGGGGCAACCAAAAACATTCAGTACTTC
TRBJ1-5	TRBV6-1	.	few	CASSATGYQPQHF	TGTGCCAGCAGCGCGACAGGTTATCAGCCCCAGCATTTT
TRBJ1-1	TRBV5-1	.	.	CASSQVQGAEAFF	TGCGCCAGCAGCCAAGTCCAGGGCGCTGAAGCTTTCTTT
TRBJ1-5	TRBV20-1	TRBD1	.	CSARDLIGQVFNQPQHF	TGCAGTGCTAGAGATCTCATAGGACAGGTCTTCAATCAGCCCCAGCATTTT
TRBJ2-2	TRBV5-1	.	.	CASSFPTNTGELFF	TGCGCCAGCAGCTTTCCAACGAACACCGGGGAGCTGTTTTTT
TRBJ2-5	TRBV20-1	TRBD2	few	CSAWTSGGPQETQYF	TGCAGTGCTTGGACTAGCGGGGGGCCCCAAGAGACCCAGTACTTC
TRBJ1-1	TRBV20-1	.	many	CSATPRRTANTEAFF	TGCAGTGCTACCCCGCGCAGAACAGCGAACACTGAAGCTTTCTTT
TRBJ2-1	TRBV29-1	TRBD2	.	CSVTGLAGAYSYNEQFF	TGCAGCGTCACGGGACTAGCGGGGGCTTACTCCTACAATGAGCAGTTCTTC
TRBJ1-2	TRBV19	TRBD1	.	CASSMEVQGVGYGYTF	TGTGCCAGTAGTATGGAGGTACAGGGGGTCGGCTATGGCTACACCTTC
TRBJ2-7	TRBV20-1	.	few	CSASYGGSYEQYF	TGCAGTGCTAGTTACGGGGGTTCCTACGAGCAGTACTTC
TRBJ1-4	TRBV7-8	.	.	CASSLDGGRGEKLFF	TGTGCCAGCAGCTTAGATGGGGGCAGAGGCGAAAAACTGTTTTTT
TRBJ1-1	TRBV29-1	.	few	CSVGGTEKNTEAFF	TGCAGCGTTGGAGGGACGGAAAAGAACACTGAAGCTTTCTTT
TRBJ1-1	TRBV9	TRBD1	many	CASSARSTGDTEAFF	TGTGCCAGCAGCGCACGTTCCACAGGGGACACTGAAGCTTTCTTT
TRBJ2-5	TRBV7-2	.	.	CASSPLTLDLYF	TGTGCCAGCAGCCCTCTGACACTTGACCTGTACTTC
TRBJ2-3	TRBV12-3/TRBV12-4	.	.	CASSLGGNTDTQYF	TGTGCCAGCAGTTTAGGCGGAAACACAGATACGCAGTATTTT
TRBJ2-5	TRBV6-1	TRBD2	.	CASIAGGGETQYF	TGTGCCAGCATTGCGGGGGGTGGTGAGACCCAGTACTTC
TRBJ2-3	TRBV19	TRBD2	few	CASSIIRAGGRADTQYF	TGTGCCAGTAGTATAATAAGAGCGGGGGGCCGGGCAGATACGCAGTATTTT
TRBJ2-3	TRBV12-3/TRBV12-4	TRBD1	many	CASSPDRGFGTDTQYF	TGTGCCAGCAGTCCCGACAGGGGGTTCGGAACAGATACGCAGTATTTT
TRBJ2-7	TRBV11-2	TRBD1	many	CASSSHTGGGYEQYF	TGTGCCAGCAGCTCCCACACAGGGGGCGGGTACGAGCAGTACTTC
TRBJ1-4	TRBV5-4	.	few	CASSGGLGGEKLFF	TGTGCCAGCAGCGGGGGTCTTGGAGGGGAAAAACTGTTTTTT
TRBJ2-7	TRBV7-3	TRBD1	many	CASSLRPAGTGGWSYEQYF	TGTGCCAGCAGCTTAAGGCCCGCCGGGACAGGGGGCTGGTCCTACGAGCAGTACTTC
TRBJ2-7	TRBV20-1	.	few	CSATDTTDYEQYF	TGCAGTGCTACCGATACGACGGACTACGAGCAGTACTTC
TRBJ2-7	TRBV11-2	.	many	CASSLDFTGPYEQYF	TGTGCCAGCAGCTTAGATTTTACGGGGCCCTACGAGCAGTACTTC
TRBJ2-5	TRBV19	.	.	CASRVGETQYF	TGTGCCAGTAGGGTCGGAGAGACCCAGTACTTC
TRBJ2-7	TRBV12-3/TRBV12-4	TRBD1	many	CASSSIYRDSTYEQYF	TGTGCCAGCAGCTCAATCTACCGGGACAGTACCTACGAGCAGTACTTC